This T cell receptor beta chain was obtained from a study of cytomegalovirus exposure and HLA in healthy donors. On the study more broadly: Samples from HLA-typed donors yielded about 85 million unique TCRs in an early data release.

Primers for the PCR totalled 60 Vbeta and 13 Jbeta. Produced via immunoSEQ multiplex PCR; TCRdb's table is partial and in-frame only. Of about 88,000 clones in the sample, around 85% were seen once. Donors consisted of healthy bone marrow donors. The donors, nominally healthy at sampling, likely had unrecorded immune exposures. The V gene's germline CDR1 is MNHEY and CDR2 SMNVEV (reference sequence). V lost 4 bases to trimming and J lost 0 bases; unmatched junction nucleotides: 2. This CDR3 comprises 15 residues. Overall study results and limits: TCR beta chain V- and J-gene trimming was linked, in a later analysis, to a missense variant in DCLRE1C.

On this clone: The antigen is unknown.

The receptor was isolated from a man between 25 and 39 years old in good health and CMV-seronegative. The gene calls are TRBV27 and TRBJ1-5; TRBD1 aligns across 8 bases. The sample was PBMCs. CDR3 region: CASSSDRDSNQPQHF. The CDR3 DNA sequence: TGTGCCAGCAGTTCGGACAGGGATAGCAATCAGCCCCAGCATTTT.